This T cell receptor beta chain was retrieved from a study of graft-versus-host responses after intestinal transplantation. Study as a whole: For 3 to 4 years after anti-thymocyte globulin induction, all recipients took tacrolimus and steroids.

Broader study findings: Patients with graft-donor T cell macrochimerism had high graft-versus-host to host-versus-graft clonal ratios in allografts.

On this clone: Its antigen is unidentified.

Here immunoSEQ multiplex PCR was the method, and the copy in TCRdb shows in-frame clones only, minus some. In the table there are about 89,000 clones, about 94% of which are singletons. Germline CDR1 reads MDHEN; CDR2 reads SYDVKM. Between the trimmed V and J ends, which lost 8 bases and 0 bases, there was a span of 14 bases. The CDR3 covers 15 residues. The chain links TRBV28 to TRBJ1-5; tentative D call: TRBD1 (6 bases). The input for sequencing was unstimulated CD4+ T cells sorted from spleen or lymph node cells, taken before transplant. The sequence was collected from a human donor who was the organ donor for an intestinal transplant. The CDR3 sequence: CASLSGAYSNQPQHF. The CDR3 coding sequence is TGTGCCAGCCTTTCAGGGGCATATAGCAATCAGCCCCAGCATTTT.